The present T cell receptor (beta chain) was sequenced within a study of cytomegalovirus exposure and HLA in healthy donors. The germline CDR1 and CDR2 sequences are MDHEN and SYDVKM. The germline V and J ends were trimmed by 5 bases and 6 bases, with 13 bases remaining between them. This CDR3 contains 14 residues. This clone was recorded a few times. Its antigen is unknown. Study outcomes and limitations: The productive fraction for most TCR beta V segments was about 87% or about 30% in an earlier analysis.

The PCR had 60 Vbeta and 13 Jbeta primers. Sequencing used immunoSEQ multiplex PCR; TCRdb keeps in-frame clones, though not all of them. The sample contains 90,000 to 130,000 clones, roughly 68% of which appear only once. The sequence derives from a man aged 30 to 39 in good health and CMV-seropositive. The genes are TRBV28 and TRBJ2-2, with unresolved D. The sample taken for sequencing was PBMCs. This chain's CDR3 is CASSIPLESGELFF. The DNA of the CDR3 is TGTGCCAGCAGTATACCTCTAGAGTCCGGGGAGCTGTTTTTT.